This is a list of T cell receptor beta chains from one sample in a study of cytomegalovirus exposure and HLA in healthy donors. The assay was immunoSEQ multiplex PCR, and TCRdb's table has in-frame clones only and misses some. This sample carries some 110,000 clones, about 74% of them seen once, and the ten largest clones take roughly 4%. Sequencing used PBMCs. The receptor source for this set is a woman between 45 and 60 years old in good health and CMV-seropositive. The conserved cysteine and the conserved F or W are not part of the CDR3 here.

length: 9
V: TRBV29-1
J: TRBJ1-1
CDR3: SVGQGPGAF

length: 14
V: TRBV11-2
J: TRBJ1-2
CDR3: ASSSDKQGQNYGYT

length: 13
V: TRBV5-8
J: TRBJ1-4
CDR3: ASSRRQGAREKLF

length: 11
V: TRBV4-3
J: TRBJ1-2
CDR3: ASSQEVIVGHT

length: 15
V: TRBV5-1
J: TRBJ1-2
CDR3: ASSFKGQGPANYGYT

length: 12
V: TRBV6-5
J: TRBJ2-3
CDR3: ASTVGGAHDTQY

length: 13
V: TRBV1
J: TRBJ2-3
CDR3: TTKRGGPIADTQY

length: 12
V: TRBV6-5
J: TRBJ1-2
CDR3: ASSSPVNNYGYT

length: 14
V: TRBV2
J: TRBJ1-2
CDR3: ASSQDPTGAKYGYT

length: 12
V: TRBV5-4
J: TRBJ1-4
CDR3: ASSLRGGSEKLF

length: 13
V: TRBV18
J: TRBJ2-1
CDR3: ASQSRLASYNEQF

length: 9
V: TRBV20-1
J: TRBJ2-3
CDR3: SLPSADTQY

length: 13
V: TRBV19
J: TRBJ2-7
CDR3: ASSKGQVLRNEQY

length: 12
V: TRBV4-1
J: TRBJ2-5
CDR3: ASSATASRGTQY

length: 13
V: TRBV19
J: TRBJ2-7
CDR3: ASKGVLASSYEQY

length: 12
V: TRBV28
J: TRBJ1-6
CDR3: ASSRTAGVSPLH

length: 13
V: TRBV7-2
J: TRBJ2-1
CDR3: ASSSGTYKYNEQF

length: 12
V: TRBV7-9
J: TRBJ1-1
CDR3: ASSLLRENTEAF

length: 13
V: TRBV11-2
J: TRBJ2-5
CDR3: ASSLSPGMRETQY

length: 12
V: TRBV7-3
J: TRBJ2-3
CDR3: ASSLAGFPDTQY

length: 14
V: TRBV9
J: TRBJ2-3
CDR3: AGSPGTVLSTDTQY

length: 13
V: TRBV29-1
J: TRBJ1-1
CDR3: SVEEAQGSRTEAF

length: 11
V: TRBV19
J: TRBJ1-5
CDR3: ASSRTDNQPQH

length: 9
V: TRBV5-8
J: TRBJ1-1
CDR3: ASSLLLEAF

length: 13
V: TRBV6-1
J: TRBJ1-3
CDR3: ASRTTAQSGNTIY

length: 13
V: TRBV5-8
J: TRBJ1-5
CDR3: ASSLADRSNQPQH

length: 12
V: TRBV5-1
J: TRBJ2-7
CDR3: ASSLAGTEGEQY

length: 11
V: TRBV29-1
J: TRBJ2-5
CDR3: SVEGDYQETQY

length: 10
V: TRBV7-6
J: TRBJ2-5
CDR3: ASSLRGETQY

length: 12
V: TRBV18
J: TRBJ1-1
CDR3: ASSPTGLNTEAF

length: 11
V: TRBV12-5
J: TRBJ1-5
CDR3: ASGLSSNQPQH

length: 11
V: TRBV7-8
J: TRBJ1-4
CDR3: ASSRGPDEKLF

length: 10
V: TRBV19
J: TRBJ2-5
CDR3: ASSIGAETQY

length: 16
V: TRBV19
J: TRBJ1-4
CDR3: ASKDLTGGKIQREKLF

length: 13
V: TRBV19
J: TRBJ2-5
CDR3: ASSIIQGARETQY

length: 11
V: TRBV7-2
J: TRBJ1-3
CDR3: ASSFLRGNTIY

length: 14
V: TRBV18
J: TRBJ1-5
CDR3: ASSPRGTGAGQPQH

length: 15
V: TRBV19
J: TRBJ1-6
CDR3: ASSPAGQVFSGSPLH

length: 12
V: TRBV5-1
J: TRBJ1-6
CDR3: ASSLLSGLSPLH

length: 12
V: TRBV7-7
J: TRBJ2-7
CDR3: ASSLYRDSYEQY

length: 14
V: TRBV7-2
J: TRBJ2-1
CDR3: ASSLIPAALYNEQF

length: 15
V: TRBV5-1
J: TRBJ2-2
CDR3: ASSPTDRVDYTGELF

length: 15
V: TRBV19
J: TRBJ1-5
CDR3: ASSPPGRGDSNQPQH

length: 13
V: TRBV29-1
J: TRBJ1-1
CDR3: SVHDLFGTGFAAF

length: 14
V: TRBV7-2
J: TRBJ2-1
CDR3: ASSLMGHVGRSEQF